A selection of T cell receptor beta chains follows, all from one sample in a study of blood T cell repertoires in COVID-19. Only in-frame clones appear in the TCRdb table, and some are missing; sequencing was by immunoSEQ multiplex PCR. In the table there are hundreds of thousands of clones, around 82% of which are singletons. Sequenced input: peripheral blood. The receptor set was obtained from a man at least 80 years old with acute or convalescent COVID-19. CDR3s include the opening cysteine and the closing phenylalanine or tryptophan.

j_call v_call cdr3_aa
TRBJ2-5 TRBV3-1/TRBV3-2 CASSQDGATPYQETQYF
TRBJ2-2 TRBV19 CASSRDRGRAGELFF
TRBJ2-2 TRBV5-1 CASSATGTGELFF
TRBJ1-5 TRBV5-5 CASSQGTSNQPQHF
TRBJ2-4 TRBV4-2 CASSQDRGGGKNIQYF
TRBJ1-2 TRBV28 CASSLYRAYGYTF
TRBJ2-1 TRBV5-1 CASSRGEDYNEQFF
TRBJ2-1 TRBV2 CASRLSSGRSNEQFF
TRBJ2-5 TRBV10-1 CASSDSTSGRFQETQYF
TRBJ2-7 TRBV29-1 CSVRLLSSYEQYF
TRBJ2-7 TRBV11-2 CASSLVRAGRSYEQYF
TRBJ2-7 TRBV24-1 CATSDPTGGVHEQYF
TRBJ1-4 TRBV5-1 CASSLRQGPPNEKLFF
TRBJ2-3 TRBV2 CASSEEGRTDTQYF
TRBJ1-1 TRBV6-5 CASRPTGGGTEAFF
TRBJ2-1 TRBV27 CASSLQTSPLRYNEQFF
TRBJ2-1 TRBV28 CASNSDRSLVYNEQFF
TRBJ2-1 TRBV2 CASSVAGTGGSNEQFF
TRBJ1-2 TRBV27 CASSSDRNYGYTF
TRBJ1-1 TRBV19 CASSRQGPVDTEAFF
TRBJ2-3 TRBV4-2 CASSQGTSFGVRTDTQYF
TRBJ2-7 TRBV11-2 CASSLGPGGLAGAYEQYF
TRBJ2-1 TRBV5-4 CASSLDSSRSSYNEQFF
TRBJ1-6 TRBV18 CASSPPPGGLNSPLHF
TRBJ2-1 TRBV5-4 CASSLSGGGRDEQFF
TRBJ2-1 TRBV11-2 CASSLSGRANNEQFF
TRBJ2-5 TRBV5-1 CASSLAAGRQTQYF
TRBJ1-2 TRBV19 CASSIRLRDRANYGYTF
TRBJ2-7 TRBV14 CASSQVGQGVGTEQYF